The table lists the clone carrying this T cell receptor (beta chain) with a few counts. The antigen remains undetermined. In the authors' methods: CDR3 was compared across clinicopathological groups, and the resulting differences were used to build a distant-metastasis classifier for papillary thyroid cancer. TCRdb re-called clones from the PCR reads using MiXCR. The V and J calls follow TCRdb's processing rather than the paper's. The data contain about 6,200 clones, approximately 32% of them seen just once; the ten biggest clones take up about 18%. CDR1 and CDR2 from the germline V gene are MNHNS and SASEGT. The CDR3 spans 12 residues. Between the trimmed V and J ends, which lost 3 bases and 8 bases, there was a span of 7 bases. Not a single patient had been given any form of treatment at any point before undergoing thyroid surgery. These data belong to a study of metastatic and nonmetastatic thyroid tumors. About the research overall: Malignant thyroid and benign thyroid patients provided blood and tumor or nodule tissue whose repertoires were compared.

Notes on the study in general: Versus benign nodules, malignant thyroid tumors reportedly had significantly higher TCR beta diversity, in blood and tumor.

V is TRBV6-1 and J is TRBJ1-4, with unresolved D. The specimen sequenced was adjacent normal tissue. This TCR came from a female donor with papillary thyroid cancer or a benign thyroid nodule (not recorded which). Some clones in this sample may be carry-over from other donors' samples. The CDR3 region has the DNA TGTGCCAGCAGTGAGAGAGTCGAAAAACTGTTTTTT. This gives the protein CASSERVEKLFF.